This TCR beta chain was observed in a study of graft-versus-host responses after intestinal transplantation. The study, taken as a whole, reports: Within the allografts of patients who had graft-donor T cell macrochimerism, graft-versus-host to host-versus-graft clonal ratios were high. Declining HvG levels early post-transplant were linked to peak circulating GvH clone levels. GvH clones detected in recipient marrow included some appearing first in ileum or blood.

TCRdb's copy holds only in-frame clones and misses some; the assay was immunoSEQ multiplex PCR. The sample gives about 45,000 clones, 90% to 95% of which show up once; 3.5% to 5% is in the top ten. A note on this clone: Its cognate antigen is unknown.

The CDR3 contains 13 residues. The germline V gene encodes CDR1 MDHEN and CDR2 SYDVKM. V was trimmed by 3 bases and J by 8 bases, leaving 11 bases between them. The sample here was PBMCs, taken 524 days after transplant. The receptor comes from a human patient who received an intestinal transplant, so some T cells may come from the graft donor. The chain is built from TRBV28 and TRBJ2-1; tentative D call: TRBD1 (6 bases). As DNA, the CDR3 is TGTGCCAGCAGTTTGGGGGCTGCGGATGAGCAGTTCTTC. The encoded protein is CASSLGAADEQFF.